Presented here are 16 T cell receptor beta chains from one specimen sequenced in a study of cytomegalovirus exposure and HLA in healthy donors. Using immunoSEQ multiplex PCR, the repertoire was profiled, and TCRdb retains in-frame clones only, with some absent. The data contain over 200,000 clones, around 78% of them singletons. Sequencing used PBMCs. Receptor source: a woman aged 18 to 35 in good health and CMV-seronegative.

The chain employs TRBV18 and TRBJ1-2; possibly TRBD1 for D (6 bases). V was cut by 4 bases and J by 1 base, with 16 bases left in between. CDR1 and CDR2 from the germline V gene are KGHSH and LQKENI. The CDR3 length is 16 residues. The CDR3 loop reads CASSHSAGVVNYGYTF. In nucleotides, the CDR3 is TGTGCCAGCTCACATAGTGCAGGGGTCGTTAACTATGGCTACACCTTC.

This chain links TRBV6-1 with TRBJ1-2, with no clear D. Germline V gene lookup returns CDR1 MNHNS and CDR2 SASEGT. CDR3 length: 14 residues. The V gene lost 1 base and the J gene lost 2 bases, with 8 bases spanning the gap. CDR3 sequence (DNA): TGTGCCAGCAGTGAAGACGGAGTCAACTATGGCTACACCTTC. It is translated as CASSEDGVNYGYTF.

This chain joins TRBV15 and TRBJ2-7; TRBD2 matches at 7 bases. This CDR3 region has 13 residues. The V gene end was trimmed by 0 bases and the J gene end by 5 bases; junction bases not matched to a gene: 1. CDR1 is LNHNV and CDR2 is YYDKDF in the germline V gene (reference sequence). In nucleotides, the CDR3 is TGTGCCACCAGCAGAGAGGGGGGGGACGAGCAGTACTTC. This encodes CATSREGGDEQYF.

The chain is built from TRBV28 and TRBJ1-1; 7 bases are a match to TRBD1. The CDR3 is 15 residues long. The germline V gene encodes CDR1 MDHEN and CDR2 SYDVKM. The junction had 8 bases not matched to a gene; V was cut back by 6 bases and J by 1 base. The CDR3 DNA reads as TGTGCCAGCAGGGAACCGGGACAGAGGAACACTGAAGCTTTCTTT. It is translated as CASREPGQRNTEAFF.

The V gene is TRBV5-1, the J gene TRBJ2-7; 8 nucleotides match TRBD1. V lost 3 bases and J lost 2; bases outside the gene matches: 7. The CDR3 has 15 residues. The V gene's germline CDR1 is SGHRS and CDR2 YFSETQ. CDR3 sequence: CASSYTTTGAYEQYF. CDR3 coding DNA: TGCGCCAGCAGCTACACGACGACAGGGGCCTACGAGCAGTACTTC.

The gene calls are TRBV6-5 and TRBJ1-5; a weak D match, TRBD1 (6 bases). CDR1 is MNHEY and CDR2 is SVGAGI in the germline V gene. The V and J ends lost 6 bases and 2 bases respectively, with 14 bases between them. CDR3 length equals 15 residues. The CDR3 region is CASSSGGAGNQPQHF. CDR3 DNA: TGTGCCAGCAGCTCTGGGGGGGCCGGCAATCAGCCCCAGCATTTT.

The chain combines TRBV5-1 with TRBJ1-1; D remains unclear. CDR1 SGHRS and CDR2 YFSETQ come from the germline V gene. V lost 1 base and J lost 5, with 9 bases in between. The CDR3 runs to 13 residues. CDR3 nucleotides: TGCGCCAGCAGCTTGTCTATTGGGACTGAAGCTTTCTTT. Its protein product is CASSLSIGTEAFF.

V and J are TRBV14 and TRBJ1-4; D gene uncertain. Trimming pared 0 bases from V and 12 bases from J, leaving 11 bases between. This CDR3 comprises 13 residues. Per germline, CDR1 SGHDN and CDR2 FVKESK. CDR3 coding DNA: TGTGCCAGCAGCCAAGAACCGGGAACGGAACTGTTTTTT. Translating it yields CASSQEPGTELFF.

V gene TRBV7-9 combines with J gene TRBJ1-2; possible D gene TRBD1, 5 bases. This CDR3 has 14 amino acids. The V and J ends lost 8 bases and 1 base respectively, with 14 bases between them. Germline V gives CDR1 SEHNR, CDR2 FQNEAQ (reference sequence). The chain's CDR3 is CASRGSSINYGYTF. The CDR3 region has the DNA TGTGCCAGCCGGGGGAGCTCAATTAACTATGGCTACACCTTC.

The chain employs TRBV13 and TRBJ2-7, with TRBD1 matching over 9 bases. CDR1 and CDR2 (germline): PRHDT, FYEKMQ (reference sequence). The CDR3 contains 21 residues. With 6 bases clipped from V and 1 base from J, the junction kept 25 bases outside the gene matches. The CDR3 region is CASSHISFPGQGTSYSYEQYF. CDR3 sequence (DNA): TGTGCCAGCAGTCATATTAGTTTTCCGGGACAGGGCACATCCTATTCCTACGAGCAGTACTTC.

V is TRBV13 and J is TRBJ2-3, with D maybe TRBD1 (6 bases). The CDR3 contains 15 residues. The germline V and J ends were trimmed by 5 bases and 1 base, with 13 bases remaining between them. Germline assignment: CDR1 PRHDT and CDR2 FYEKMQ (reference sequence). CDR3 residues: CASSRRQVGTDTQYF. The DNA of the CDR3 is TGTGCCAGCAGCAGGCGACAGGTCGGCACAGATACGCAGTATTTT.

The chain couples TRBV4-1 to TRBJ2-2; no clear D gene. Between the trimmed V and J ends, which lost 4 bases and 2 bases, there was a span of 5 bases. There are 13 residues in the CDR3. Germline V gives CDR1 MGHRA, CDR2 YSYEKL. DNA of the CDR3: TGCGCCAGCAGCCGTCATAACACCGGGGAGCTGTTTTTT. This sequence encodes CASSRHNTGELFF.

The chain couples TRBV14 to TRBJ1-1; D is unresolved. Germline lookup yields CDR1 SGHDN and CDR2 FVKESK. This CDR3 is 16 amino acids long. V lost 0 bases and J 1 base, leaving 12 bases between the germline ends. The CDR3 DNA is TGTGCCAGCAGCCAAGATCTCGGGTCTTGGAACACTGAAGCTTTCTTT. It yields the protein CASSQDLGSWNTEAFF.

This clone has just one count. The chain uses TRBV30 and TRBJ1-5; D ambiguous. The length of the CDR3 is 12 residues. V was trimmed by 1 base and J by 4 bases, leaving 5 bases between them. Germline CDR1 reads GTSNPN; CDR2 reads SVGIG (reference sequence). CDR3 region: CAWSELNQPQHF. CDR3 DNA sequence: TGTGCCTGGAGTGAGCTTAATCAGCCCCAGCATTTT.

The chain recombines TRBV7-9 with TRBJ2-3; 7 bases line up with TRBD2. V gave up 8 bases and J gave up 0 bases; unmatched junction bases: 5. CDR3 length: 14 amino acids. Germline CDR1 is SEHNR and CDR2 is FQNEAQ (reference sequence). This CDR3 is CASAASGSTDTQYF. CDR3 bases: TGTGCCAGCGCGGCTAGCGGCAGCACAGATACGCAGTATTTT.

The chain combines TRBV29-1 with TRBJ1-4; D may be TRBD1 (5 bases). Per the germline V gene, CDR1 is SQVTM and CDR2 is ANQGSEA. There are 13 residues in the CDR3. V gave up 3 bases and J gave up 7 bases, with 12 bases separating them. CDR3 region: CSVDGQGSEKLFF. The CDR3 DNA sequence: TGCAGCGTTGACGGCCAGGGTTCTGAAAAACTGTTTTTT.